This T cell receptor (beta chain) was recovered during a study of beta chain features in type 1 diabetes. The study's findings and limits: Patients with Type 1 diabetes showed moderately but significantly shorter TCRB CDR3s in all four CD4+ subsets.

To note about this clone: Its antigen is not known.

Investigators reverse transcribed all isolated RNA, so they sequenced expressed TCRB transcripts. Clones were sequenced by immunoSEQ multiplex PCR, and TCRdb holds only the in-frame ones, with some missing. The sample carries around 340,000 clones, about a tenth recorded once. Sequencing was carried out using central memory CD4+ T cells from blood. This TCR was sampled from a man younger than 40 with type 1 diabetes.

The CDR3 nucleotides read TGTGCCAGCAGCTTAGGGCAGAGAGAGACCCAGTACTTC. Amino acid sequence: CASSLGQRETQYF. V and J are TRBV7-2 and TRBJ2-5, with D unclear. CDR3 size: 13 residues. Trimming took off 1 base at V and 4 bases at J, with 7 bases between the two ends. Germline lookup yields CDR1 SGHTA and CDR2 FQGNSA. The whole variable domain, filled in from reference TRBV7-2 and TRBJ2-5, reads GAGVSQSPSNKVTEKGKDVELRCDPISGHTALYWYRQSLGQGLEFLIYFQGNSAPDKSGLPSDRFSAERTGGSVSTLTIQRTQQEDSAVYLCASSLGQRETQYFGPGTRLLVL.